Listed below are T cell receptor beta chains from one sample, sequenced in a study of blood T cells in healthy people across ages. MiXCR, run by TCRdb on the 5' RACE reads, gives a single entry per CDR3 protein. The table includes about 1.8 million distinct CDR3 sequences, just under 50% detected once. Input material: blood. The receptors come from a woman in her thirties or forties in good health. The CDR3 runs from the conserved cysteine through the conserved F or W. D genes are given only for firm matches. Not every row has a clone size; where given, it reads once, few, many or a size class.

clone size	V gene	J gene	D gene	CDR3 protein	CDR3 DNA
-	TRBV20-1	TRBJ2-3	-	CSARAPGQVFSTDTQYF	TGCAGTGCTCGGGCACCGGGACAAGTTTTTAGCACAGATACGCAGTATTTT
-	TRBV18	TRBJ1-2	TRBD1	CASSPPGQTYGYTF	TGTGCCAGCTCACCCCCGGGACAGACCTATGGCTACACCTTC
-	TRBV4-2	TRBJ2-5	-	CASSHGGPPETQYF	TGTGCCAGCAGCCATGGGGGGCCCCCAGAGACCCAGTACTTC
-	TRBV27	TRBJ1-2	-	CASSSPDRNYGYTF	TGTGCCAGCAGTTCCCCCGACAGGAACTATGGCTACACCTTC
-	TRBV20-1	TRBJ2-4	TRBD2	CSARSSGGTSGVYIQYF	TGCAGTGCTAGGTCCTCGGGAGGGACTAGCGGGGTTTACATTCAGTACTTC
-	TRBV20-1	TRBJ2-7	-	CSARESLREQYF	TGCAGTGCTAGAGAAAGTCTTAGGGAGCAGTACTTC
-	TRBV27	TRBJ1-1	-	CASSLGFRRDTEAFF	TGTGCCAGCAGTTTAGGGTTTCGCCGTGACACTGAAGCTTTCTTT
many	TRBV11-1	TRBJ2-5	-	CASSLRGAYQETQYF	TGTGCCAGCAGCTTACGGGGAGCGTACCAAGAGACCCAGTACTTC
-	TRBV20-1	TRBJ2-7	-	CSGGLQYEQYF	TGCAGTGGTGGACTTCAGTACGAGCAGTACTTC
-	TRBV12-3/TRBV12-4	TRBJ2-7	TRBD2	CASSSQSLAGVAGEQYF	TGTGCCAGCAGTTCGCAATCTCTAGCGGGGGTCGCAGGGGAGCAGTACTTC
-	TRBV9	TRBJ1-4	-	CASGPGTAEKLFF	TGTGCCAGCGGACCCGGGACGGCCGAAAAACTGTTTTTT
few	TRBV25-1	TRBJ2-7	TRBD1	CASRMTGVGYEQYF	TGTGCCAGCAGGATGACAGGGGTTGGCTACGAGCAGTACTTC
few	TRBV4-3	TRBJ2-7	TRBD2	CASSQESGRNNEQYF	TGCGCCAGCAGCCAAGAATCCGGGAGGAATAACGAGCAGTACTTC
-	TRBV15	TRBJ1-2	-	CATSRDTGAYGYTF	TGTGCCACCAGCAGAGATACCGGAGCCTATGGCTACACCTTC
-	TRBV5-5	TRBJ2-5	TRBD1	CASSPGGTGGETQYF	TGTGCCAGCAGCCCCGGAGGGACAGGGGGAGAGACCCAGTACTTC
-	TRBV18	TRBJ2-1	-	CASSRLGGPPNNEQFF	TGTGCCAGCTCAAGATTAGGGGGGCCGCCCAACAATGAGCAGTTCTTC
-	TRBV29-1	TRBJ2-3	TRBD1	CGVGDRGADTQYF	TGCGGCGTTGGAGACAGGGGGGCAGATACGCAGTATTTT